Presented here are 32 T cell receptor beta chains from one specimen sequenced in a study of cytomegalovirus exposure and HLA in healthy donors. The PCR was carried out with 60 Vbeta primers and 13 Jbeta primers. Produced via immunoSEQ multiplex PCR; TCRdb's table is partial and in-frame only. The specimen's table records under 130,000 clones. What was sequenced was PBMCs. All receptors come from a man aged 40-49 years in good health and CMV-seronegative.

This chain connects TRBV6-5 to TRBJ1-1; 7 nucleotides agree with TRBD1. Losses at the gene ends were 8 bases for V and 1 base for J; bases not matched to a gene: 7. The CDR3 totals 14 residues. CDR1 and CDR2 (germline): MNHEY, SVGAGI. CDR3 in DNA: TGTGCCAGCGGACGACGGACAGGGAACACTGAAGCTTTCTTT. It codes for CASGRRTGNTEAFF.

The chain links TRBV7-7 to TRBJ1-3, with a tentative D call TRBD1 (5 bases). The germline gives CDR1 SSHAT, CDR2 FNYEAQ (reference sequence). The length of the CDR3 is 13 residues. Trimming removed 4 bases from V and 8 bases from J, with 12 bases in between. As DNA, the CDR3 is TGTGCCAGCAGCTCCAGGGAAAGTGACACCATATATTTT. This translates into CASSSRESDTIYF. Full variable domain (missing parts from reference TRBV7-7 and TRBJ1-3): GAGVSQSPRYKVTKRGQDVTLRCDPISSHATLYWYQQALGQGPEFLTYFNYEAQPDKSGLPSDRFSAERPEGSISTLTIQRTEQRDSAMYRCASSSRESDTIYFGEGSWLTVV.

The chain combines TRBV5-4 with TRBJ2-7, with 11 bases identical to TRBD2. The CDR3 runs 16 residues. Germline V gene sequence: CDR1 SGHNT, CDR2 YYREEE (reference sequence). Trimming took 3 bases from V and 5 from J; bases not matched to a gene: 10. The CDR3 DNA reads as TGTGCCAGCAGCTCTAGGGGTAGCGGGAGGGTCCACGAGCAGTACTTC. Protein product: CASSSRGSGRVHEQYF.

The gene calls are TRBV7-2 and TRBJ1-2; 7 nucleotides agree with TRBD1. Germline CDR1 and CDR2: SGHTA and FQGNSA. Trimming removed 7 bases from V and 3 bases from J; junction bases left unmatched: 8. CDR3 length: 14 residues. The DNA of the CDR3 is TGTGCCAGCACCCTAGGACAGGCCGACTATGGCTACACCTTC. This codes for CASTLGQADYGYTF.

This sequence joins TRBV5-4 and TRBJ2-1, with D unresolved. CDR1 and CDR2 from the germline V gene are SGHNT and YYREEE (reference sequence). The ends were cut back, 1 base at V and 6 bases at J, with 8 bases in the middle. The CDR3 is 13 amino acids. The CDR3 DNA reads TGTGCCAGCAGCTTGACAATAATCAATGAGCAGTTCTTC. This codes for CASSLTIINEQFF.

The chain links TRBV30 to TRBJ2-1; TRBD1 aligns across 7 bases. Trimming cost V 1 base and J 4 bases; bases outside gene matches: 4. This CDR3 region has 14 residues. Per the germline V gene, CDR1 is GTSNPN and CDR2 is SVGIG (reference sequence). CDR3 coding DNA: TGTGCCTGGAGTGGAACGGACAGGTACAATGAGCAGTTCTTC. This codes for CAWSGTDRYNEQFF.

The chain links TRBV29-1 to TRBJ2-3, with TRBD1 identical over 9 bases. The germline CDR1 and CDR2 sequences are SQVTM and ANQGSEA. V lost 7 bases, J lost 1 base, and 9 bases stayed unmatched. This CDR3 has 15 amino acids. CDR3 region: CSAELRDRGTDTQYF. CDR3 sequence (DNA): TGCAGCGCCGAACTCCGGGACAGGGGCACAGATACGCAGTATTTT.

This chain links TRBV5-4 with TRBJ1-4; D possibly corresponds to TRBD1 (6 bases). With 5 bases removed from V and 8 bases from J, the gap between germline ends came to 16 bases. Germline CDR1 SGHNT, CDR2 YYREEE (reference sequence). The CDR3 sequence is 14 residues long. The CDR3 sequence is CASSDGGLREKLFF. CDR3 in DNA: TGTGCCAGCAGTGACGGGGGGCTAAGAGAAAAACTGTTTTTT.

The chain is built from TRBV6-8 and TRBJ2-7, with D uncertain. The V gene's germline CDR1 is MNHGY and CDR2 SAAAGT. Trimming left V 0 bases short and J 3 bases short, with 15 bases between. The CDR3 sequence is 16 residues long. In nucleotides, the CDR3 is TGTGCCAGCAGTTACTCGACTTGGCGGCCCTTCTACGAGCAGTACTTC. This codes for CASSYSTWRPFYEQYF.

The DNA of the CDR3 is TGTGCCAGTAGTCAGGGGGACAATCAGCCCCAGCATTTT. This codes for CASSQGDNQPQHF. The chain uses TRBV19 and TRBJ1-5; 7 bases fit TRBD1. Trimming cost V 5 bases and J 3 bases; bases outside gene matches: 1. The CDR3 has 13 residues. Per germline, CDR1 LNHDA and CDR2 SQIVND (reference sequence).

The chain is built from TRBV30 and TRBJ2-5; D is ambiguous. V was shortened by 1 base and J by 5 bases, with 8 bases between the two germline ends. Germline V CDR1 and CDR2: GTSNPN, SVGIG (reference sequence). The CDR3 totals 12 residues. This CDR3 reads CAWSDSWETQYF. The DNA for the CDR3 is TGTGCCTGGAGTGACAGCTGGGAGACCCAGTACTTC.

The chain couples TRBV6-6 to TRBJ2-7; D perhaps matches TRBD1 (6 bases). The CDR3 runs 16 residues. CDR1 is MNHNY and CDR2 is SVGAGI in the germline V gene (reference sequence). The germline V and J ends were trimmed by 5 bases and 2 bases, with 19 bases remaining between them. The CDR3 sequence: CASSMGSLGATYEQYF. The CDR3 bases are TGTGCCAGCAGTATGGGTTCGTTGGGGGCCACCTACGAGCAGTACTTC.

As to this clone: Within the sample, other DNA sequences also encode this same CDR3. The V gene is TRBV27, the J gene TRBJ2-1, with 13 bases lining up with TRBD2. The CDR3 has 15 residues. Germline V gene data show CDR1 as MNHEY and CDR2 as SMNVEV (reference sequence). The trim removed 4 bases at V and 9 bases at J, leaving 6 bases unmatched. The chain's CDR3 is CASSSGLAGAVEQFF. In DNA, the CDR3 is TGTGCCAGCAGTTCCGGACTAGCGGGAGCTGTTGAGCAGTTCTTC.

V usage is TRBV5-1 and J usage is TRBJ1-4; no clear D. This CDR3 is 16 amino acids long. Between the trimmed V and J ends, which lost 0 bases and 4 bases, there was a span of 13 bases. Germline V lookup: CDR1 SGHRS, CDR2 YFSETQ. The CDR3 loop is CASSLEAAAHNEKLFF. CDR3 in DNA: TGCGCCAGCAGCTTGGAAGCGGCTGCTCATAATGAAAAACTGTTTTTT.

This chain uses TRBV6-6 with TRBJ1-4; D not certain. The length of the CDR3 is 13 residues. With 6 bases removed from V and 0 bases from J, the gap between germline ends came to 5 bases. Germline V gene data show CDR1 as MNHNY and CDR2 as SVGAGI (reference sequence). This CDR3 reads CASSSPTNEKLFF. CDR3 DNA: TGTGCCAGCAGCAGTCCAACTAATGAAAAACTGTTTTTT.

The chain employs TRBV19 and TRBJ1-2, with 7 bases aligning to TRBD1. V lost 6 bases, J lost 6 bases, and 10 bases stayed unmatched. The CDR3 consists of 14 residues. Germline V gives CDR1 LNHDA, CDR2 SQIVND (reference sequence). The DNA for the CDR3 is TGTGCCAGTAGCAGGAGAGGGGGCTGGGATGGCTACACCTTC. Amino acids: CASSRRGGWDGYTF.

J is TRBJ1-5 and V is TRBV10-2; unclear D gene. V lost 6 bases, J lost 1 base, and 19 bases lay in between. The CDR3 loop spans 17 amino acids. Germline lookup yields CDR1 WSHSY and CDR2 SAAADI. The CDR3 region is CASSPGRPLSSNQPQHF. CDR3 nucleotides: TGCGCCAGCAGCCCCGGGAGGCCCCTTTCCAGCAATCAGCCCCAGCATTTT.

This rearrangement joins TRBV28 to TRBJ1-5; TRBD1 agrees at 7 bases. From germline, CDR1 is MDHEN and CDR2 SYDVKM. The trim removed 10 bases at V and 7 bases at J, leaving 7 bases unmatched. The CDR3 has 12 amino acids. The CDR3 DNA reads as TGTGCCACCGATACAGGGGTCCAGCCCCAGCATTTT. It specifies CATDTGVQPQHF.

The genes are TRBV7-2 and TRBJ1-2; D gene uncertain. Germline CDR1 is SGHTA and CDR2 is FQGNSA. Trimming took off 4 bases at V and 1 base at J, with 7 bases between the two ends. This CDR3 has 13 amino acids. The CDR3 sequence is CASSSGINYGYTF. DNA of the CDR3: TGTGCCAGCAGCTCCGGGATTAACTATGGCTACACCTTC.

V is TRBV28 and J is TRBJ2-7; D is undetermined. With 6 bases removed from V and 3 bases from J, the gap between germline ends came to 9 bases. Germline V gene sequence: CDR1 MDHEN, CDR2 SYDVKM. The CDR3 extends over 12 amino acids. CDR3 region: CASSRTVYEQYF. In DNA, the CDR3 is TGTGCCAGCAGCCGAACTGTCTACGAGCAGTACTTC.

The CDR3 region is CASSEGRGNTEAFF. CDR3 sequence (DNA): TGTGCCAGCAGTGAAGGTAGGGGCAACACTGAAGCTTTCTTT. This chain joins TRBV2 and TRBJ1-1; weak D call: TRBD1 (5 bases). The ends were cut back, 1 base at V and 2 bases at J, with 8 bases in the middle. The germline gives CDR1 SNHLY, CDR2 FYNNEI. This CDR3 region has 14 residues.

The chain has TRBV29-1 and TRBJ2-5, with D perhaps matching TRBD1 (8 bases). With 7 bases removed from V and 4 bases from J, the gap between germline ends came to 16 bases. This CDR3 is 13 amino acids long. Germline CDR1 SQVTM, CDR2 ANQGSEA. The CDR3 DNA follows: TGCAGCGCCCGGACAGGGAGGGGAGAGACCCAGTACTTC. Translating gives CSARTGRGETQYF.

CDR3 amino acids: CSVEEISSGRELFF. The DNA of the CDR3 is TGCAGCGTTGAAGAAATTTCGTCAGGCCGGGAGCTGTTTTTT. This rearrangement joins TRBV29-1 to TRBJ2-2; D is undetermined. Trimming took 0 bases from V and 9 from J, leaving 14 bases between them. The CDR3 has 14 residues. Germline V gene lookup returns CDR1 SQVTM and CDR2 ANQGSEA.

The CDR3 nucleotides read TGTGCCAGCAGCTTAGGAGCGAGCTCTGGAAACACCATATATTTT. It specifies CASSLGASSGNTIYF. This chain uses TRBV11-2 with TRBJ1-3; D not resolved. The germline CDR1 and CDR2 sequences are SGHAT and FQNNGV. The ends were cut back, 1 base at V and 0 bases at J, with 7 bases in the middle. This CDR3 has 15 residues.

The CDR3 here is CASGNHGGYTF. Here the CDR3 DNA reads TGTGCTAGTGGCAACCACGGGGGCTACACCTTC. The chain joins TRBV12-5 to TRBJ1-2, with no clear D. Germline values: CDR1 LGHNT, CDR2 FRNRAP. The CDR3 has 11 residues. The V gene lost 6 bases and the J gene lost 8 bases, with 10 bases spanning the gap.

V is TRBV7-6 and J is TRBJ2-7; D is perhaps TRBD1 (6 bases). The germline V and J ends were trimmed by 2 bases and 5 bases, with 13 bases remaining between them. CDR1 and CDR2 (germline): SGHVS, FNYEAQ. This CDR3 spans 14 amino acids. The CDR3 region is CASSLTPSGDEQYF. For the CDR3, the DNA is TGTGCCAGCAGCTTAACTCCGTCAGGGGACGAGCAGTACTTC.

Notes on this clone: Distinct nucleotide sequences in the sample also encode this CDR3. This chain connects TRBV5-1 to TRBJ2-1, with a possible D match to TRBD2 (6 bases). CDR1 and CDR2 from the germline V gene are SGHRS and YFSETQ. The CDR3 is 13 residues long. Trimming shortened V by 0 bases and J by 7 bases, and 8 bases separated the two germline ends. The CDR3 reads CASSLGLANEQFF. The CDR3 DNA reads TGCGCCAGCAGCTTGGGTCTAGCGAATGAGCAGTTCTTC. The whole variable domain, remainder taken from reference TRBV5-1 and TRBJ2-1, is KAGVTQTPRYLIKTRGQQVTLSCSPISGHRSVSWYQQTPGQGLQFLFEYFSETQRNKGNFPGRFSGRQFSNSRSEMNVSTLELGDSALYLCASSLGLANEQFFGPGTRLTVL.

The gene calls are TRBV6-1 and TRBJ1-5; D ambiguous. The CDR3 extends over 17 amino acids. V was pared by 0 bases and J by 0 bases, with 12 bases between. Germline V gene lookup returns CDR1 MNHNS and CDR2 SASEGT. The CDR3 loop reads CASSEARQLYSNQPQHF. As DNA, the CDR3 is TGTGCCAGCAGTGAAGCGAGGCAGCTTTATAGCAATCAGCCCCAGCATTTT.

The CDR3 nucleotides read TGTGCCAGCTCACACAGCGTAAGGGGCATGACTGAAGCTTTCTTT. Protein product: CASSHSVRGMTEAFF. The chain couples TRBV18 to TRBJ1-1, with D possibly TRBD1 on 5 matching bases. The ends were cut back, 4 bases at V and 5 bases at J, with 17 bases in the middle. The CDR3 contains 15 residues. Germline CDR1 is KGHSH and CDR2 is LQKENI.

V is TRBV6-1 and J is TRBJ1-2; D gene unclear. The germline gives CDR1 MNHNS, CDR2 SASEGT. The CDR3 is 12 amino acids. V was trimmed by 2 bases and J by 9 bases, leaving 10 bases between them. The CDR3: CASSEWEQRYTF. In DNA, the CDR3 is TGTGCCAGCAGTGAATGGGAGCAGCGCTACACCTTC.

The chain uses TRBV25-1 and TRBJ2-3; a weak D match, TRBD1 (6 bases). This CDR3 contains 16 residues. V was pared by 1 base and J by 0 bases, with 11 bases between. Germline V gene lookup returns CDR1 MGHDK and CDR2 SYGVNS. As DNA, the CDR3 is TGTGCCAGCAGTGAATTGGGGCAGGGGAGCACAGATACGCAGTATTTT. As protein: CASSELGQGSTDTQYF.

This chain connects TRBV5-6 to TRBJ1-5; TRBD1 aligns across 9 bases. With V trimmed by 3 bases and J by 7 bases, 8 bases remained unmatched. CDR1 and CDR2 (germline): SGHDT, YYEEEE. The CDR3 is made up of 15 amino acids. This CDR3 reads CASSSQTGGGQPQHF. The CDR3 coding sequence is TGTGCCAGCAGCTCCCAGACAGGGGGAGGGCAGCCCCAGCATTTT.